This T cell receptor beta chain was identified during a study of CD8+ T cells in alopecia areata. cDNA reverse transcribed from extracted RNA served as the sequencing template. Profiled with immunoSEQ multiplex PCR; TCRdb holds only in-frame clones, not every one. Here the sample spans some 130,000 clones, about 49% being singletons. Broader study findings: Compared with normal scalp, lesional scalp had higher clonality and more expanded CD8+ clones.

Comments on this clone: Its antigen remains unknown.

Trimming left V 0 bases short and J 1 base short, with 9 bases between. This CDR3 region has 15 residues. The V gene's germline CDR1 is LNHNV and CDR2 YYDKDF (reference sequence). This TCR came from a human donor with alopecia areata. The chain combines TRBV15 with TRBJ1-1; no clear D gene. The starting material was CD8+ T cells sorted from blood, obtained at week 0. The CDR3 nucleotides read TGTGCCACCAGCAGAGATACCGGGGAGAACACTGAAGCTTTCTTT. This gives the protein CATSRDTGENTEAFF.